This T cell receptor beta chain was sequenced in a study of PD-L1 blockade in urothelial cancer. V lost 4 bases and J lost 2, with 17 bases in between. This CDR3 is built from 16 residues. The V gene's germline CDR1 is SGDLS and CDR2 YYNGEE. Study results and limitations: For durable-benefit patients, tumor-associated blood clones expanded more at 3 weeks.

Profiling relied on immunoSEQ multiplex PCR, and the TCRdb table lists in-frame clones only, not all of them. The repertoire consists of 15,000 to 20,000 clones, with around 90% occurring once and the leading ten covering 4.5% to 6.5%. This clone has only one observation. What it binds is not known. The clonotype originates from a man aged 50-59 years with urothelial cancer. The V gene is TRBV9, the J gene TRBJ2-3; D is possibly TRBD2 (6 bases). The sequenced sample was PBMCs, obtained around atezolizumab (anti-PD-L1) treatment. The CDR3 sequence is CASSTGGGTYTDTQYF. CDR3 nucleotide sequence: TGTGCCAGCAGCACCGGTGGGGGGACCTACACAGATACGCAGTATTTT.